These T cell receptor beta chains were read from a single sample in a study of graft-versus-host responses after intestinal transplantation. TCRdb's table, derived via immunoSEQ multiplex PCR, lists solely in-frame clones and lacks some. The sample yields about 59,000 clones, 94% seen once. No antigens are known for them. Here the sequenced sample was unstimulated CD4+ T cells sorted from spleen or lymph node cells, taken before transplant. The receptor source for this set is a human donor who was the organ donor for an intestinal transplant. Both conserved end residues are part of each CDR3. Each record gives: CDR3 protein, J gene, CDR3 length, V gene.

CASSQTGPSSGNTIYF,TRBJ1-3,16,TRBV18
CASSLVRTGTNTEAFF,TRBJ1-1,16,TRBV7-2
CASSSPRHSGVNYEQYF,NA,17,TRBV27
CAGRSPGANVLTF,TRBJ2-6,13,TRBV6-1
CASSLFDLGRGYYGYTF,TRBJ1-2,17,TRBV5-6
CASSTGQGAGANVLTF,TRBJ2-6,16,TRBV7-2
CASSVKGDGYEQYF,TRBJ2-7,14,TRBV9
CASRGEGASSPLHF,TRBJ1-6,14,TRBV6-5
CASSPGTDTQYF,TRBJ2-3,12,TRBV7-9
CASKDNSGNTIYF,TRBJ1-3,13,TRBV6-5
CASSQTGPGNTIYF,TRBJ1-3,14,TRBV5-1
CASSVDRGYSYEQYF,TRBJ2-7,15,TRBV6-5
CASSEETQYF,TRBJ2-5,10,TRBV6-1
CASSLAWQAYEQYF,TRBJ2-7,14,TRBV11-2
CASREFAPKKEKLFF,TRBJ1-4,15,TRBV2
CASTVDSLSYEQYF,TRBJ2-7,14,TRBV7-2
CASRQGFNSPLHF,TRBJ1-6,13,TRBV6-6
CASKSRADREQYF,TRBJ2-7,13,TRBV6-6
CASGLAVTDTQYF,TRBJ2-3,13,TRBV5-1
CASSIRDRSSYEQYF,TRBJ2-7,15,TRBV18
CASRFDRGGTDTQYF,TRBJ2-3,15,TRBV7-2
CASSANSGRSTDTQYF,TRBJ2-3,16,TRBV9
CASSHHLRPGQGSTGELFF,TRBJ2-2,19,TRBV4-3
CASSPGTNSPLHF,TRBJ1-6,13,TRBV18
CASSPGTGWEKLFF,TRBJ1-4,14,TRBV4-1
CASSYRGGWDTQYF,TRBJ2-3,14,TRBV6-5
CASSEEGYGYTF,TRBJ1-2,12,TRBV11-2